This TCR beta chain appears in the sequencing data of a study of T cell responses to AZD1222 COVID-19 vaccine. Sequenced by immunoSEQ multiplex PCR; TCRdb stores in-frame clones only, minus some. The repertoire has more than 100,000 clones, 92% of them found once; the top ten carry 6% to 9%. Germline V CDR1 and CDR2: SGHAT, FQNNGV. This CDR3 has 14 residues. V was trimmed by 1 base and J by 3 bases, leaving 10 bases between them. This clone was recorded a few times. Its antigen is still unknown. Study findings and constraints: Clonal diversity may have been underestimated, and the donors were mostly white British, with more females than males.

The source material was peripheral blood, sampled 28 days after the second AZD1222 dose. This chain links TRBV11-2 with TRBJ2-7; no firm D call. The clonotype comes from an adult who received the AZD1222 COVID-19 vaccine. The chain's CDR3 is CASSLATQNYEQYF. Here the CDR3 DNA reads TGTGCCAGCAGCTTAGCGACCCAAAACTACGAGCAGTACTTC.